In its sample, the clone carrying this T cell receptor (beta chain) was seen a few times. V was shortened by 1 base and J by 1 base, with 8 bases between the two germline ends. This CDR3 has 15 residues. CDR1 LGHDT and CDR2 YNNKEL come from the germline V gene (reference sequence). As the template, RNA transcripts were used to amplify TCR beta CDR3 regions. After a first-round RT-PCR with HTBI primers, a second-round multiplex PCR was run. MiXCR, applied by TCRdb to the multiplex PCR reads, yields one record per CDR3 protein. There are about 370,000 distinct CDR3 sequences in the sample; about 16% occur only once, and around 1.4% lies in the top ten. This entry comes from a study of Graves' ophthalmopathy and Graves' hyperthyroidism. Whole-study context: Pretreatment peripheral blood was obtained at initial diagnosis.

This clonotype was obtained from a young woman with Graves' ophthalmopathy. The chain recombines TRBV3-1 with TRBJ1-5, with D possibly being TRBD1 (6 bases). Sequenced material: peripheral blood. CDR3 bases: TGTGCCAGCAGCCAAGGAGGGGGAAGCAATCAGCCCCAGCATTTT. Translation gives CASSQGGGSNQPQHF.